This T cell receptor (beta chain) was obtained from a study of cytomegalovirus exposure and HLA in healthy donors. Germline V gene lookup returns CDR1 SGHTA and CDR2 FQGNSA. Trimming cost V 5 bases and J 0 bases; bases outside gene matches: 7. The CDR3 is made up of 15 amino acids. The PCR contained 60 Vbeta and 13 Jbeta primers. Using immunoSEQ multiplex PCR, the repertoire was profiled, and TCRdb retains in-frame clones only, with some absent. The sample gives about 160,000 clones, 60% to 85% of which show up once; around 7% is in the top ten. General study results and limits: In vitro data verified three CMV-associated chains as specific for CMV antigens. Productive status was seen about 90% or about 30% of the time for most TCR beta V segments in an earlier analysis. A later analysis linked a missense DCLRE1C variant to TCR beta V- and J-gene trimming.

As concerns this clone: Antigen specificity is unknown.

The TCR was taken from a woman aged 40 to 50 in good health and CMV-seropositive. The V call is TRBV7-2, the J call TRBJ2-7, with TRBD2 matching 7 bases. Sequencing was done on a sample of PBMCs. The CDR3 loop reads CASSISAGSSYEQYF. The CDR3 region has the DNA TGTGCCAGCAGCATCTCAGCGGGGAGCTCCTACGAGCAGTACTTC. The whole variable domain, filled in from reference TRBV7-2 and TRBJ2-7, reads GAGVSQSPSNKVTEKGKDVELRCDPISGHTALYWYRQSLGQGLEFLIYFQGNSAPDKSGLPSDRFSAERTGGSVSTLTIQRTQQEDSAVYLCASSISAGSSYEQYFGPGTRLTVT.